What follows describes a single TCR beta chain. It has no known antigen specificity. No clone much larger than this one lies a single base away; base qualities are absent. These data originate in a study of blood T cell repertoires in COVID-19 (dated by TCRdb to 2018 to 2021). With respect to the entire study: Collaborator samples came from the United States, Italy and Spain and covered acute and convalescent phases of COVID-19. The material from the prospective study consisted of cDNA or gDNA derived from T cells, B-cell-depleted T cells, or PBMCs. Deeply sampled blood TCRbeta repertoires from subjects exposed to, actively infected with, or recovered from COVID-19 were included in the dataset. The repertoires were released in a freely available public database intended as a resource for research on the immune response to SARS-CoV-2. The samples were drawn from the first 160 participants of the ongoing ImmuneRACE study and from 1,200 or so subjects provided by 6 global collaborators. Nearly every sample came with metadata listing a de-identified subject ID, COVID-19 status, age in years and sex. HLA class I and class II types, where available, came from metadata supplied by the sample provider rather than from assay-based typing. What the authors observed across the whole study: How much clinical and demographic metadata was included differed by source and by participant, and the metadata was provided uncurated.

Collaborating institutions collected whole blood in K2EDTA tubes following their own protocols. For TCRbeta analysis, collaborators shipped samples in one of three forms: frozen whole blood, isolated PBMCs, or DNA extracted from either of those sample types. TCRbeta CDR3 regions were amplified from genomic DNA by means of the immunoSEQ Assay, a bias-controlled multiplex PCR. The published analysis was carried out like this. The number of nucleated cells in each sample was estimated from the amplification of reference gene primers within the assay. Sequence reads were collapsed and filtered to measure the absolute abundance of every unique TCRbeta CDR3 rearrangement. For each sample, productive Simpson clonality was calculated by taking the square root of Simpson's diversity index across productive rearrangements. The clones in this table, taken by TCRdb from immuneACCESS, are in-frame only. Not every clone is retained; where verified, under half of the shortfall comes from an unresolved V gene, and the cause of the rest is unknown. Clone size and the V and J calls come from that table; the DNA yielded D and trimming. The sample profile shows about 130,000 clones; roughly 72% of them were found once. The ten largest make up approximately 10% of the sample.

The CDR3 runs 16 residues from the cysteine to the phenylalanine. Kept here is only the CDR3 DNA, which spans 48 bases and is read in frame from base 1. CDR1 and CDR2 were assigned from the germline V gene as MNHNS and SASEGT. V drops 2 bases and J drops 4 bases, leaving 15 bases in between. This TCR came from a human donor in a cohort sampled during active COVID-19. The sample taken for sequencing was peripheral blood. The rearrangement combines TRBV6-1 with TRBJ1-5, with the D gene call left open. Here the CDR3 is given as CASSEFATENNQPQHF. Read as DNA, the sequence is TGTGCCAGCAGTGAATTTGCTACAGAAAATAATCAGCCCCAGCATTTT.